The 28 T cell receptor beta chains reported below all come from one sample, sequenced in a study of blood T cell repertoires in COVID-19. Repertoires were generated with immunoSEQ multiplex PCR, while TCRdb's copy carries only in-frame clones and drops some. The table has under 300,000 clones, roughly 90% seen once. Sequencing used PBMCs or T cells enriched from blood (not recorded which). Receptors were obtained from a woman aged 25-40 years with acute COVID-19.

The DNA of the CDR3 is TGTGCCAGTACACTCTACGGCGGGGGTAGCCAAGAGACCCAGTACTTC. Protein: CASTLYGGGSQETQYF. V is TRBV2 and J is TRBJ2-5; 7 nucleotides match TRBD2. Looked up from germline, CDR1 is SNHLY and CDR2 is FYNNEI. V shed 9 bases, J shed 1 base, and the junction held 14 bases outside the gene matches. CDR3 length: 16 residues. The whole variable domain, filled in from reference TRBV2 and TRBJ2-5, reads EPEVTQTPSHQVTQMGQEVILRCVPISNHLYFYWYRQILGQKVEFLVSFYNNEISEKSEIFDDQFSVERPDGSNFTLKIRSTKLEDSAMYFCASTLYGGGSQETQYFGPGTRLLVL.

This rearrangement joins TRBV2 to TRBJ2-7; D unclear. Between the trimmed V and J ends, which lost 7 bases and 7 bases, there was a span of 17 bases. The germline CDR1 and CDR2 sequences are SNHLY and FYNNEI. The CDR3 consists of 13 residues. The CDR3 here is CASNRLGQIEQYF. The DNA of the CDR3 is TGTGCCAGCAACCGCCTTGGGCAGATTGAGCAGTACTTC.

V usage is TRBV27 and J usage is TRBJ2-2; 9 nucleotides align to TRBD2. Germline V lookup: CDR1 MNHEY, CDR2 SMNVEV (reference sequence). The CDR3 totals 15 residues. The trim removed 3 bases at V and 6 bases at J, leaving 5 bases unmatched. CDR3 DNA: TGTGCCAGCAGTTTGGTAGCGGGAGTTTCCGGGGAGCTGTTTTTT. Protein sequence: CASSLVAGVSGELFF.

The CDR3 DNA is TGTGCCAGCAGCCGCGACCTAGCGGGACAAGGAGGCGAGCAGTTCTTC. Translation: CASSRDLAGQGGEQFF. The chain joins TRBV3-1 (or the pseudogene TRBV3-2) to TRBJ2-1; 9 bases line up with TRBD2. Germline V gene lookup returns CDR1 LGHDT and CDR2 YNNKEL (reference sequence). The J segment lost 10 bases and the V segment lost 4 bases, leaving 14 bases of the junction unmatched. The CDR3 is 16 amino acids.

This clone has a handful of counts. The chain is built from TRBV5-5 and TRBJ1-1, with 8 bases identical to TRBD1. The CDR3 is 14 amino acids. The J segment lost 5 bases and the V segment lost 4 bases, leaving 7 bases of the junction unmatched. Germline CDR1 and CDR2: SGHKS and YYEKEE (reference sequence). CDR3 in DNA: TGTGCCAGCAGCCTTGGACAGGGTAGGACTGAAGCTTTCTTT. Its translation: CASSLGQGRTEAFF.

This chain's CDR3 is CSVVGTWTGNTIYF. The CDR3 bases are TGCAGCGTTGTGGGCACTTGGACTGGAAACACCATATATTTT. V is TRBV29-1 and J is TRBJ1-3; no clear D. This CDR3 spans 14 amino acids. Germline CDR1 SQVTM, CDR2 ANQGSEA. V lost 4 bases and J 2 bases, leaving 12 bases between the germline ends.

This chain connects TRBV5-6 to TRBJ1-3; 10 bases map to TRBD1. J lost 4 bases, V lost 4 bases, and 11 bases had no gene match. Germline V gives CDR1 SGHDT, CDR2 YYEEEE. CDR3 length: 17 amino acids. CDR3 sequence: CASSPTGGPLRGNTIYF. DNA for the CDR3: TGTGCCAGCAGCCCGACAGGGGGCCCCTTGAGGGGAAACACCATATATTTT. The full variable domain, completed using reference TRBV5-6 and TRBJ1-3, is DAGVTQSPTHLIKTRGQQVTLRCSPKSGHDTVSWYQQALGQGPQFIFQYYEEEERQRGNFPDRFSGHQFPNYSSELNVNALLLGDSALYLCASSPTGGPLRGNTIYFGEGSWLTVV.

The CDR3 bases are TGCGCCAGCAGCTTGAGGGGGACAATGAACACCGGGGAGCTGTTTTTT. Amino acid sequence: CASSLRGTMNTGELFF. The chain couples TRBV5-1 to TRBJ2-2, with D tentatively TRBD1 (6 bases). This CDR3 spans 16 amino acids. Germline values: CDR1 SGHRS, CDR2 YFSETQ. The V gene lost 1 base and the J gene lost 1 base, with 11 bases spanning the gap.

This clone was detected only once. This chain connects TRBV5-1 to TRBJ2-3; 8 bases map to TRBD1. Trimming took 4 bases from V and 1 from J; bases not matched to a gene: 5. The V gene's germline CDR1 is SGHRS and CDR2 YFSETQ. This CDR3 has 15 amino acids. CDR3 sequence (DNA): TGCGCCAGCAGCGTGGGACAGGAGGGCACAGATACGCAGTATTTT. Its translation is CASSVGQEGTDTQYF.

This clone was seen only once. This sequence joins TRBV5-4 and TRBJ2-1; perhaps TRBD1 as D (5 bases). This CDR3 comprises 15 residues. From germline, CDR1 is SGHNT and CDR2 YYREEE (reference sequence). V was trimmed by 4 bases and J by 0 bases, leaving 11 bases between them. The CDR3 spells CASSPTASSYNEQFF. The CDR3 DNA is TGTGCCAGCAGCCCGACAGCCAGCTCCTACAATGAGCAGTTCTTC.

This clone was recorded once. The V and J genes are TRBV6-4 and TRBJ2-2, with TRBD1 matching over 8 bases. The V segment lost 2 bases and the J segment 3 bases; nucleotides outside the gene matches: 5. CDR1 is MRHNA and CDR2 is SNTAGT in the germline V gene. CDR3 length: 16 residues. DNA for the CDR3: TGTGCCAGCAGTGACCGGACAGGGAAGGACACCGGGGAGCTGTTTTTT. Translated, it gives CASSDRTGKDTGELFF.

J is TRBJ2-7 and V is TRBV6-1; TRBD2 aligns across 8 bases. Germline assignment: CDR1 MNHNS and CDR2 SASEGT. The junction had 2 bases not matched to a gene; V was cut back by 2 bases and J by 2 bases. The CDR3 has 14 amino acids. For the CDR3, the DNA is TGTGCCAGCAGTGAAAGCGGGGGCCCCTACGAGCAGTACTTC. Translation: CASSESGGPYEQYF.

J is TRBJ1-2 and V is TRBV6-2 or TRBV6-3; 9 positions match TRBD1. The CDR3 extends over 14 amino acids. Germline trimming cut 6 bases from V and 3 bases from J; bases unmatched to any gene: 5. Germline CDR1 reads MNHEY; CDR2 reads SVGEGT. The DNA of the CDR3 is TGTGCCAGCAGCGGACAGGGGAGGCACTATGGCTACACCTTC. Residues: CASSGQGRHYGYTF.

This clone occurred once. This chain connects TRBV9 to TRBJ2-5, with a weak D call TRBD1 (5 bases). This CDR3 is built from 13 residues. Germline V gene lookup returns CDR1 SGDLS and CDR2 YYNGEE. Trimming removed 0 bases at V and 3 bases at J, with 6 bases between. DNA of the CDR3: TGTGCCAGCAGCGTAGTAGGGGAAGAGACCCAGTACTTC. Its translation is CASSVVGEETQYF.

The rearrangement links TRBV7-9 to TRBJ1-5; TRBD1 aligns across 7 bases. Germline trimming cut 6 bases from V and 5 bases from J; bases unmatched to any gene: 4. CDR1 is SEHNR, CDR2 FQNEAQ, per germline (reference sequence). The CDR3 sequence is 13 residues long. The CDR3 nucleotides read TGTGCCAGCAGTCGACAGGGCGATCAGCCCCAGCATTTT. This gives the protein CASSRQGDQPQHF.

This rearrangement joins TRBV5-1 to TRBJ1-1; D is possibly TRBD1 (5 bases). The germline V and J ends were trimmed by 0 bases and 1 base, with 16 bases remaining between them. Germline V lookup: CDR1 SGHRS, CDR2 YFSETQ. The length of the CDR3 is 17 residues. Here the CDR3 reads CASSLVGGGSQNTEAFF. The CDR3 nucleotides are TGCGCCAGCAGCTTGGTAGGCGGGGGAAGTCAGAACACTGAAGCTTTCTTT. The whole variable domain, remainder taken from reference TRBV5-1 and TRBJ1-1, is KAGVTQTPRYLIKTRGQQVTLSCSPISGHRSVSWYQQTPGQGLQFLFEYFSETQRNKGNFPGRFSGRQFSNSRSEMNVSTLELGDSALYLCASSLVGGGSQNTEAFFGQGTRLTVV.

This chain connects TRBV7-3 to TRBJ2-1; D perhaps matches TRBD2 (6 bases). CDR1 SGHTA and CDR2 FQGTGA come from the germline V gene. Trimming shortened V by 3 bases and J by 8 bases, and 17 bases separated the two germline ends. The CDR3 runs to 15 residues. CDR3 in amino acids: CASSFGVSTGDEQFF. In DNA form, the CDR3 reads TGTGCCAGCAGCTTTGGGGTTTCGACGGGGGATGAGCAGTTCTTC.

CDR3 region: CASSIVGHPGEPQHF. CDR3 in DNA: TGTGCCAGTAGTATTGTAGGGCACCCCGGGGAGCCCCAGCATTTT. This chain connects TRBV19 to TRBJ1-5, with D unresolved. V lost 3 bases and J lost 8, with 17 bases in between. CDR1 and CDR2 from the germline V gene are LNHDA and SQIVND (reference sequence). The CDR3 has 15 residues.

J is TRBJ2-1 and V is TRBV9; the match to TRBD2 covers 11 bases. The germline V gene has CDR1 SGDLS and CDR2 YYNGEE. This CDR3 is built from 15 residues. Trimming took 3 bases from V and 3 from J; bases not matched to a gene: 2. The CDR3 DNA sequence: TGTGCCAGCAGCGACGGGACTAGCGGCTACAATGAGCAGTTCTTC. Residues: CASSDGTSGYNEQFF.

V gene TRBV29-1 combines with J gene TRBJ1-3; D uncertain. V was pared by 4 bases and J by 6 bases, with 10 bases between. CDR3 length: 12 residues. CDR1 SQVTM and CDR2 ANQGSEA come from the germline V gene. CDR3 amino acids: CSVVGGKNTIYF. The CDR3 nucleotides read TGCAGCGTTGTGGGCGGGAAAAACACCATATATTTT.

V gene TRBV9 combines with J gene TRBJ2-5; 9 bases align to TRBD2. Germline V gives CDR1 SGDLS, CDR2 YYNGEE. V gave up 2 bases and J gave up 1 base; unmatched junction bases: 9. This CDR3 contains 17 residues. CDR3 region: CASSVGPGSGSQETQYF. For the CDR3, the DNA is TGTGCCAGCAGCGTTGGGCCGGGTAGCGGGAGCCAAGAGACCCAGTACTTC.

The rearrangement links TRBV28 to TRBJ2-1; TRBD2 matches at 7 bases. CDR3 length: 15 amino acids. V lost 7 bases to trimming and J lost 7 bases; unmatched junction nucleotides: 13. Germline assignment: CDR1 MDHEN and CDR2 SYDVKM. In DNA, the CDR3 is TGTGCCAGCAAATCGGGAGGAAGTTTTAGGAATGAGCAGTTCTTC. Its translation is CASKSGGSFRNEQFF.

The J gene is TRBJ1-2, the V gene TRBV5-4, with 7 bases fitting TRBD1. Per the germline V gene, CDR1 is SGHNT and CDR2 is YYREEE (reference sequence). This CDR3 comprises 14 residues. J was trimmed by 3 bases and V by 5 bases; bases with no gene match: 7. The CDR3 DNA reads TGTGCCAGCAGACCCGGGACAGTTGACTATGGCTACACCTTC. It yields the protein CASRPGTVDYGYTF.

This chain joins TRBV4-1 and TRBJ2-3; TRBD2 agrees at 7 bases. The germline CDR1 and CDR2 sequences are MGHRA and YSYEKL. The CDR3 loop spans 16 amino acids. The J segment lost 4 bases and the V segment lost 0 bases, leaving 7 bases of the junction unmatched. The CDR3 here is CASSQDWLGGADTQYF. The CDR3 DNA sequence: TGCGCCAGCAGCCAAGATTGGCTGGGGGGGGCAGATACGCAGTATTTT.

The chain recombines TRBV25-1 with TRBJ2-7; 8 nucleotides agree with TRBD2. The CDR3 is made up of 14 amino acids. Trimming cost V 4 bases and J 6 bases; bases outside gene matches: 8. The germline V gene has CDR1 MGHDK and CDR2 SYGVNS. The CDR3 spells CASSALAGSAEQYF. The CDR3 DNA reads as TGTGCCAGCAGTGCGTTAGCGGGATCGGCCGAGCAGTACTTC.

V usage is TRBV5-1 and J usage is TRBJ2-1; 8 nucleotides agree with TRBD2. Germline CDR1 reads SGHRS; CDR2 reads YFSETQ. The CDR3 length is 17 residues. Trimming at V came to 0 bases and at J to 9 bases, leaving 14 bases not matched to a gene. In DNA form, the CDR3 reads TGCGCCAGCAGCTTGGCCAGTGGTAGCGGGATATTCAGTGAGCAGTTCTTC. It encodes CASSLASGSGIFSEQFF.

The chain employs TRBV7-6 and TRBJ2-3; D not certain. The CDR3 spans 15 residues. Between the trimmed V and J ends, which lost 2 bases and 6 bases, there was a span of 15 bases. Germline V lookup: CDR1 SGHVS, CDR2 FNYEAQ. The CDR3 is CASSLRPRAADTQYF. The CDR3 nucleotides read TGTGCCAGCAGCTTAAGGCCGCGTGCGGCCGATACGCAGTATTTT.

The J gene is TRBJ2-5, the V gene TRBV15, with a weak D call TRBD2 (6 bases). CDR1 is LNHNV, CDR2 YYDKDF, per germline (reference sequence). This CDR3 has 14 residues. V lost 6 bases and J 1 base, leaving 12 bases between the germline ends. CDR3 coding DNA: TGTGCCACCAGGGCCCGGGACTCCCAAGAGACCCAGTACTTC. The encoded protein is CATRARDSQETQYF.